The source of this TCR beta chain is a study of blood T cell repertoires in COVID-19. Study-wide background: The cDNA or gDNA used as material had been derived from T cells, B-cell-depleted T cells, or PBMCs.

Original methodology: Quantification of nucleated cells was approximated via reference gene primer amplification. Libraries were prepared by immunoSEQ multiplex PCR; TCRdb keeps only in-frame clonotypes and omits some of them. That table supplies the V and J calls and clone size; D and trimming were determined from the DNA. The sample holds about 300,000 clones; roughly 91% are singletons and the top ten take less than 2%. Seattle-derived patients entered the study during active infection and were followed longitudinally. CDR3 length: 14 amino acids. V lost 5 bases to trimming and J lost 1 base; unmatched junction nucleotides: 3. Germline lookup yields CDR1 SGHTA and CDR2 FQGNSA. Points on this clone: Distinct nucleotide sequences in the sample also encode this CDR3.

The sequencing input was peripheral blood. The V call is TRBV7-2, the J call TRBJ1-1, with 8 bases aligning to TRBD1. The receptor's source is a woman aged 25 to 45 with COVID-19, enrolled during active disease. The CDR3 spells CASSPDRGNTEAFF. DNA of the CDR3: TGTGCCAGCAGCCCTGACAGGGGGAACACTGAAGCTTTCTTT.